Shown below are 9 T cell receptor beta chains from a single sample sequenced in a study of identifying expanded T cells in peripheral blood. TCRdb keeps only in-frame clones here, not all; method: immunoSEQ multiplex PCR. The table shows fewer than 60,000 clones, with 82% occurring only once. Sequencing used blood. All receptors derive from a person aged 18 to 69 in good health.

The chain joins TRBV10-3 to TRBJ2-1; no definite D call. The CDR3 spans 13 residues. Germline V gives CDR1 ENHRY, CDR2 SYGVKD. Between the trimmed V and J ends, which lost 6 bases and 5 bases, there was a span of 11 bases. The CDR3 DNA sequence: TGTGCCATCAGCCCCGGGCCGGACAATGAGCAGTTCTTC. Translating gives CAISPGPDNEQFF.

The CDR3 nucleotides are TGCGCCAGCAGCCAAGGCGGGGGCCGCAGTCCTCAGCAGTACTTC. Protein product: CASSQGGGRSPQQYF. The chain has TRBV4-3 and TRBJ2-7, with TRBD2 as a possible D gene (7 bases). The CDR3 extends over 15 amino acids. The germline CDR1 and CDR2 sequences are LGHNA and YSLEER. With 1 base removed from V and 8 bases from J, the gap between germline ends came to 18 bases.

In its sample, this clone was seen a few times. This chain links TRBV7-6 with TRBJ2-7; a possible D gene is TRBD2 (6 bases). The CDR3 length is 15 residues. V lost 5 bases and J lost 5, with 19 bases in between. The germline V gene encodes CDR1 SGHVS and CDR2 FNYEAQ. DNA of the CDR3: TGTGCCAGCAGCCCTCCGGGGGTGAGGAAGGACGAGCAGTACTTC. Protein: CASSPPGVRKDEQYF.

The rearrangement uses TRBV9 and TRBJ2-2, with a weak D call TRBD1 (6 bases). V lost 0 bases and J lost 1, with 10 bases in between. CDR3 size: 16 residues. Germline-derived CDR1 and CDR2 are SGDLS and YYNGEE. CDR3 sequence reads: CASSVGRGGNTGELFF. The CDR3 DNA reads as TGTGCCAGCAGCGTAGGACGAGGGGGGAACACCGGGGAGCTGTTTTTT. Variable domain in full (rest from reference TRBV9 and TRBJ2-2): DSGVTQTPKHLITATGQRVTLRCSPRSGDLSVYWYQQSLDQGLQFLIQYYNGEERAKGNILERFSAQQFPDLHSELNLSSLELGDSALYFCASSVGRGGNTGELFFGEGSRLTVL.

The chain uses TRBV5-1 and TRBJ2-3; 9 nucleotides align to TRBD1. The V segment lost 3 bases and the J segment 4 bases; nucleotides outside the gene matches: 3. The germline V gene encodes CDR1 SGHRS and CDR2 YFSETQ. CDR3 length: 14 residues. CDR3 sequence: CASSSRTGADTQYF. CDR3 DNA: TGCGCCAGCAGCTCCCGGACAGGGGCAGATACGCAGTATTTT.

The chain combines TRBV6-1 with TRBJ1-1; TRBD1 is a possible D gene (5 bases). This CDR3 is 15 amino acids long. The germline gives CDR1 MNHNS, CDR2 SASEGT. Deletions cut 4 bases from V and 2 bases from J, with 14 bases between. CDR3 protein: CASSATTAPNTEAFF. DNA of the CDR3: TGTGCCAGCAGTGCCACGACAGCTCCAAACACTGAAGCTTTCTTT.

This rearrangement joins TRBV5-5 to TRBJ2-1; D not resolved. Looked up from germline, CDR1 is SGHKS and CDR2 is YYEKEE (reference sequence). V gave up 0 bases and J gave up 7 bases, with 5 bases separating them. The CDR3 spans 12 residues. The CDR3 loop is CASSLVKNEQFF. The CDR3 DNA sequence: TGTGCCAGCAGCTTGGTTAAGAATGAGCAGTTCTTC.

The chain combines TRBV9 with TRBJ2-3; the D is unclear. The CDR3 loop spans 15 amino acids. V was trimmed by 0 bases and J by 0 bases, leaving 8 bases between them. Germline V gives CDR1 SGDLS, CDR2 YYNGEE. Here the CDR3 reads CASSVGVQSTDTQYF. The CDR3 DNA reads as TGTGCCAGCAGCGTAGGGGTGCAGAGCACAGATACGCAGTATTTT.

The CDR3 region has the DNA TGTGCCAGCAGAAACGACGGGAGAAACACCGGGGAGCTGTTTTTT. This gives the protein CASRNDGRNTGELFF. The chain is built from TRBV6-5 and TRBJ2-2, with a weak D call TRBD2 (6 bases). The V end was cut by 6 bases, the J end by 2 bases, with 13 bases between. The CDR3 has 15 residues. Per the germline V gene, CDR1 is MNHEY and CDR2 is SVGAGI.